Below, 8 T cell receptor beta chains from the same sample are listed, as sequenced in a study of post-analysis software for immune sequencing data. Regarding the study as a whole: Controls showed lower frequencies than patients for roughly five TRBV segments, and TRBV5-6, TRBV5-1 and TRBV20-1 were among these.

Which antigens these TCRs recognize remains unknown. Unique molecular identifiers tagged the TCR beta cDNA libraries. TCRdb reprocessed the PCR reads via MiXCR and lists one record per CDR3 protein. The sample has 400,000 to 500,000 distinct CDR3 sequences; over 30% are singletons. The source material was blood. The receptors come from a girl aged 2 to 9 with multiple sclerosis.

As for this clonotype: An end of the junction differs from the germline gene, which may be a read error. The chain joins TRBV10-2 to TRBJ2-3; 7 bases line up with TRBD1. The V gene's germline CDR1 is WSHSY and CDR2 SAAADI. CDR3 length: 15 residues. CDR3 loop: CTSSLGGGSTDTQYF. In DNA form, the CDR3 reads TGCACCAGCAGTTTAGGGGGCGGTAGCACAGATACGCAGTATTTT.

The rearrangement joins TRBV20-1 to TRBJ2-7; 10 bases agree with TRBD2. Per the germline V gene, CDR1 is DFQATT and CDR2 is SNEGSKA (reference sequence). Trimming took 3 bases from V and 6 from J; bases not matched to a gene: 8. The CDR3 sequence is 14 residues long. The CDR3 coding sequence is TGCAGTGCTAGGAGTAGCGGGAGGAAAGGCGAGCAGTACTTC. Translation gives CSARSSGRKGEQYF.

CDR3 in amino acids: CASSPELGGYNEQFF. DNA for the CDR3: TGTGCCAGCAGTCCGGAGTTGGGAGGCTACAATGAGCAGTTCTTC. The chain recombines TRBV12-3 or TRBV12-4 with TRBJ2-1; perhaps TRBD2 as D (6 bases). V was trimmed by 5 bases and J by 3 bases, leaving 14 bases between them. CDR3 length equals 15 residues.

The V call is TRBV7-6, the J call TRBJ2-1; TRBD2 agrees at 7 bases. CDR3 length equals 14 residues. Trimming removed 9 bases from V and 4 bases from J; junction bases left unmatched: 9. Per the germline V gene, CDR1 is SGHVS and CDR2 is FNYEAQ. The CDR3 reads CASSLAESYNEQFF. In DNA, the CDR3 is TGTGCCAGTTCTCTAGCGGAGAGTTACAATGAGCAGTTCTTC.

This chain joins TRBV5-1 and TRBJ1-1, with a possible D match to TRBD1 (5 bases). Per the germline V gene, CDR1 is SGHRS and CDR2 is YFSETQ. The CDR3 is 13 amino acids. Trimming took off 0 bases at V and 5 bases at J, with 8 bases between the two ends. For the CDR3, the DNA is TGCGCCAGCAGCTTGGAGGGGTGGACTGAAGCTTTCTTT. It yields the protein CASSLEGWTEAFF.

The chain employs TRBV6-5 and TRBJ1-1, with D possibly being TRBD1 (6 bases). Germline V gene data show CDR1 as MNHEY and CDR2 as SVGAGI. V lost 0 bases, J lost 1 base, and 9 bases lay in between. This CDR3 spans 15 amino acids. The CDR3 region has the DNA TGTGCCAGCAGTTACTCGGACAGTTCGAACACTGAAGCTTTCTTT. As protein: CASSYSDSSNTEAFF.

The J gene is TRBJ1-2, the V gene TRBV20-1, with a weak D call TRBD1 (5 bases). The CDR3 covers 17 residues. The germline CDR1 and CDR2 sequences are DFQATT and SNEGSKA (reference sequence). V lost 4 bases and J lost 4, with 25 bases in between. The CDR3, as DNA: TGCAGTGCTACCCGGGACGGGGGGTTCTCTTATTCCTATGGCTACACCTTC. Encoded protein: CSATRDGGFSYSYGYTF.

DNA for the CDR3: TGTGCCAGCAGTTTCAGACAGCCACGCTACGAGCAGTACTTC. Protein: CASSFRQPRYEQYF. The chain combines TRBV28 with TRBJ2-7; tentatively, D is TRBD1 (5 bases). Trimming left V 3 bases short and J 3 bases short, with 12 bases between. From germline, CDR1 is MDHEN and CDR2 SYDVKM. CDR3 length: 14 amino acids.